These 19 T cell receptor beta chains came from one sample sequenced in a study of T cells in Graves' hyperthyroidism and ophthalmopathy. The CDR3 regions of TCR beta were amplified from RNA transcripts. With the HTBI primer set, the TCR CDR3 went through a first round of RT-PCR. TCRdb re-analysed the multiplex PCR reads in MiXCR, keeping a single row per CDR3 protein. The data hold some 800,000 distinct CDR3 sequences, with around 39% observed a single time. Sequencing used blood. These receptors were taken from a man aged 18 to 35 with Graves' hyperthyroidism.

This clonotype was counted many times. The gene calls are TRBV16 and TRBJ1-6, with a tentative D call TRBD1 (6 bases). CDR3 size: 14 residues. Deletions cut 5 bases from V and 8 bases from J, with 13 bases between. Germline V CDR1 and CDR2: KGHSY, FQNENV. The CDR3 is CASSEGQSHSPLHF. CDR3 nucleotide sequence: TGTGCCAGCAGCGAAGGACAGTCCCATTCACCCCTCCACTTT.

This clonotype was seen ten or more times. One end of the junction fails to match germline, which may point to a read error. The chain couples TRBV5-1 to TRBJ1-1, with D unclear. The germline CDR1 and CDR2 sequences are SGHRS and YFSETQ. The CDR3 runs to 14 residues. CDR3 in DNA: TGTGCCAGCAGCTTAGCCGGCTCGAACACTGAAGCTTTCTTT. Translated, it gives CASSLAGSNTEAFF.

Notes on this clonotype: This is likely a read error, given that the CDR3 carries no conserved phenylalanine or tryptophan at its end. The chain couples TRBV5-1 to TRBJ1-4; tentative D call: TRBD1 (5 bases). CDR1 SGHRS and CDR2 YFSETQ come from the germline V gene. The V end was cut by 3 bases, the J end by 8 bases, with 17 bases between. CDR3 length: 15 amino acids. The CDR3, as DNA: TGCGCCAGCAGCTCTCAAGCGGACAATGGCGAAAAACTGTTTTAT. Translation gives CASSSQADNGEKLFY.

The chain couples TRBV7-3 to TRBJ2-7, with 10 positions matching TRBD2. V lost 4 bases, J lost 3 bases, and 6 bases stayed unmatched. This CDR3 contains 15 residues. Germline CDR1 and CDR2: SGHTA and FQGTGA. CDR3 coding DNA: TGTGCCAGCAGCTCAGAAGGGACTAGCGACTACGAGCAGTACTTC. Translation gives CASSSEGTSDYEQYF.

This chain uses TRBV28 with TRBJ1-5; no reliable D call. Trimming cost V 5 bases and J 4 bases, with 12 bases left between them. CDR1 is MDHEN and CDR2 is SYDVKM in the germline V gene. The CDR3 contains 14 residues. CDR3 amino acids: CASSPHSTNQPQHF. As DNA, the CDR3 is TGTGCCAGCAGTCCCCACAGTACTAATCAGCCCCAGCATTTT.

The chain has TRBV9 and TRBJ1-5; D might be TRBD1 (5 bases). The germline V gene has CDR1 SGDLS and CDR2 YYNGEE. V lost 4 bases to trimming and J lost 0 bases, with 11 bases between them. The CDR3 is 15 amino acids. The CDR3 region is CASSLRDGSNQPQHF. CDR3 coding DNA: TGTGCCAGCAGCCTACGGGACGGTAGCAATCAGCCCCAGCATTTT.

This clonotype was seen only a few times. V is TRBV5-4 and J is TRBJ1-4; no definite D call. The germline CDR1 and CDR2 sequences are SGHNT and YYREEE (reference sequence). This CDR3 contains 13 residues. V was pared by 4 bases and J by 8 bases, with 12 bases between. The CDR3: CASSPETKEKLFF. In nucleotides, the CDR3 is TGTGCCAGCAGCCCCGAGACCAAAGAAAAACTGTTTTTT.

This clonotype has only a few counts. The chain joins TRBV7-2 to TRBJ2-7; TRBD2 agrees at 14 bases. The CDR3 has 16 amino acids. V lost 6 bases and J lost 5; bases outside the gene matches: 9. Germline V gene sequence: CDR1 SGHTA, CDR2 FQGNSA. CDR3 sequence: CASRMGLAGDKHEQYF. The CDR3 DNA reads as TGTGCCAGCAGGATGGGACTAGCGGGAGACAAACACGAGCAGTACTTC.

This clonotype was seen only a few times. This rearrangement joins TRBV6-1 to TRBJ1-2, with D possibly matching TRBD1 (5 bases). V was shortened by 8 bases and J by 0 bases, with 13 bases between the two germline ends. This CDR3 spans 14 amino acids. The V gene's germline CDR1 is MNHNS and CDR2 SASEGT. The CDR3 loop is CASLKWGANYGYTF. CDR3 nucleotides: TGTGCCAGCCTGAAATGGGGCGCTAACTATGGCTACACCTTC.

This rearrangement joins TRBV25-1 to TRBJ1-1; 10 bases map to TRBD1. Germline CDR1 MGHDK, CDR2 SYGVNS. There are 14 residues in the CDR3. V shed 5 bases and J 11 bases; nucleotides not matched to a gene: 11. CDR3 in amino acids: CASSTNWGTGDAFF. The DNA of the CDR3 is TGTGCCAGCAGTACGAATTGGGGGACAGGGGACGCTTTCTTT.

This clonotype was observed a handful of times. The DNA of the CDR3 is TGTGCCAGCAGTGAGACGGGACAGGGGGTGACCCAGTACTTC. Translation gives CASSETGQGVTQYF. The gene calls are TRBV2 and TRBJ2-5; the match to TRBD1 covers 11 bases. Germline CDR1 SNHLY, CDR2 FYNNEI. The trim removed 3 bases at V and 7 bases at J, leaving 4 bases unmatched. CDR3 length: 14 residues.

This clonotype was recorded many times. V and J are TRBV15 and TRBJ1-2, with TRBD1 as a possible D gene (6 bases). V lost 5 bases, J lost 8 bases, and 18 bases lay in between. Germline CDR1 reads LNHNV; CDR2 reads YYDKDF (reference sequence). The CDR3 sequence is 14 residues long. The CDR3: CATSDRPAMGGYTF. The CDR3 DNA reads as TGTGCCACCAGCGACAGGCCAGCTATGGGGGGCTACACCTTC.

The chain carries TRBV5-4 and TRBJ2-2, with 7 positions matching TRBD2. V dropped 4 bases and J dropped 0; count of bases not matched to a gene: 9. The CDR3 is 17 residues long. In germline, CDR1 is SGHNT, CDR2 YYREEE (reference sequence). The CDR3 nucleotides are TGTGCCAGCAGCGCAGGCTTAGCGGGCGCGAACACCGGGGAGCTGTTTTTT. Its translation: CASSAGLAGANTGELFF.

V gene TRBV20-1 combines with J gene TRBJ2-5, with D tentatively TRBD1 (5 bases). Germline CDR1 reads DFQATT; CDR2 reads SNEGSKA (reference sequence). The CDR3 is 14 residues long. Trimming took 0 bases from V and 3 from J, leaving 11 bases between them. The CDR3 DNA is TGCAGTGCTAGAGATGCGCAGGGAAAAGAGACCCAGTACTTC. Translation: CSARDAQGKETQYF.

V is TRBV15 and J is TRBJ1-5; D unresolved. V was clipped by 3 bases and J by 0 bases, with 12 bases between them. The CDR3 spans 16 residues. Germline V gives CDR1 LNHNV, CDR2 YYDKDF (reference sequence). CDR3 sequence: CATSSQDSGSNQPQHF. The DNA of the CDR3 is TGTGCCACCAGCAGCCAAGACTCAGGTAGCAATCAGCCCCAGCATTTT.

This rearrangement joins TRBV5-1 to TRBJ1-1; the D is unclear. CDR3 length: 15 amino acids. V was trimmed by 0 bases and J by 0 bases, leaving 9 bases between them. Germline loops: CDR1 SGHRS, CDR2 YFSETQ. CDR3 amino acids: CASSLVGKMNTEAFF. The DNA for the CDR3 is TGCGCCAGCAGCTTGGTTGGTAAAATGAACACTGAAGCTTTCTTT.

This clonotype came up a few times. This chain links TRBV5-1 with TRBJ2-7; D perhaps matches TRBD2 (6 bases). Trimming took off 0 bases at V and 5 bases at J, with 12 bases between the two ends. From germline, CDR1 is SGHRS and CDR2 YFSETQ. The CDR3 sequence is 14 residues long. For the CDR3, the DNA is TGCGCCAGCAGCTTGGAGTCCGGGAGCCACGAGCAGTACTTC. Protein product: CASSLESGSHEQYF.

This clonotype was counted a few times. This chain joins TRBV20-1 and TRBJ1-5; 10 positions match TRBD1. The germline CDR1 and CDR2 sequences are DFQATT and SNEGSKA (reference sequence). This CDR3 spans 14 amino acids. The CDR3 region has the DNA TGCAGCGCCGGGACAGGGGATAGCAATCAGCCCCAGCATTTT. It encodes CSAGTGDSNQPQHF.

The table lists this clonotype with a few counts. V is TRBV5-4 and J is TRBJ1-6; possibly TRBD1 for D (5 bases). Per germline, CDR1 SGHNT and CDR2 YYREEE (reference sequence). This CDR3 is 16 amino acids long. V shed 4 bases and J shed 9 bases, with 20 bases lying between them. As DNA, the CDR3 is TGTGCCAGCAGCCAACAGACGGGCAGGGCCCTTTCACCCCTCCACTTT. Protein sequence: CASSQQTGRALSPLHF.